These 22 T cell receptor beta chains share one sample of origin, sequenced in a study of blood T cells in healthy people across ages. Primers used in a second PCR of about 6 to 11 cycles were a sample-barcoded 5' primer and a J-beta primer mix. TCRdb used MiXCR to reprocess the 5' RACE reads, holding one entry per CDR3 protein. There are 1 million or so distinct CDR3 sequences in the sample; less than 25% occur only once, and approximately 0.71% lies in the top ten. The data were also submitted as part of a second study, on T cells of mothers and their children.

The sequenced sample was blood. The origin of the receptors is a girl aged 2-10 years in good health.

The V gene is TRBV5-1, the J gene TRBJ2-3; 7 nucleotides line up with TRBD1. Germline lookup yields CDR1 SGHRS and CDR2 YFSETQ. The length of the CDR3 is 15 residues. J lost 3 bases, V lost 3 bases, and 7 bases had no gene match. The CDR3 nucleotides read TGCGCCAGCAGCTGGCGACAGGGTGAGACAGATACGCAGTATTTT. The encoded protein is CASSWRQGETDTQYF.

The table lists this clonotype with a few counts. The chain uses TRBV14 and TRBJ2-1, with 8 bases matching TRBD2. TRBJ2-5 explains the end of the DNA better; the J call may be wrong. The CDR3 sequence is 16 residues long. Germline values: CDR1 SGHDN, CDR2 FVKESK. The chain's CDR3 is CASSQVYREGRETQYF. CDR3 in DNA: TGTGCCAGCAGCCAAGTTTACCGGGAGGGCCGAGAGACCCAGTACTTC.

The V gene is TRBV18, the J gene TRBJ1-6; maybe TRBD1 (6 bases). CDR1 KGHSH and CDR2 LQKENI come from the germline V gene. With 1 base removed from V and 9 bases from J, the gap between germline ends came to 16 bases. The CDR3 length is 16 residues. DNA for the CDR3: TGTGCCAGCTCACCACGGCGCGGGGGCGAGGGTTCACCCCTCCACTTT. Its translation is CASSPRRGGEGSPLHF.

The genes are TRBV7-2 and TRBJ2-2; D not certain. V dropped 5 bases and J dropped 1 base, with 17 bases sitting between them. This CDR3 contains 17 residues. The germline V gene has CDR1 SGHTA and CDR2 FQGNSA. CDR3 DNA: TGTGCCAGCAGCCCTAGGCCCCCCTACATGAACACCGGGGAGCTGTTTTTT. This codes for CASSPRPPYMNTGELFF.

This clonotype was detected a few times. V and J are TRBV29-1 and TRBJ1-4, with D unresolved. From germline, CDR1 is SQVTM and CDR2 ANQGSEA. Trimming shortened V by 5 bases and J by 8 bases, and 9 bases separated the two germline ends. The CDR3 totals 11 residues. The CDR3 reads CSVHGGEKLFF. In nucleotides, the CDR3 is TGCAGCGTTCATGGCGGGGAAAAACTGTTTTTT.

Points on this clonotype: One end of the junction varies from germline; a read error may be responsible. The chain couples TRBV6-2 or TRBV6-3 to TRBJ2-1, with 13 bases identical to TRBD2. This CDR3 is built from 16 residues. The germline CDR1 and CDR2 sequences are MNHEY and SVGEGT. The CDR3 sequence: CASSYSPTAGLAGDYF. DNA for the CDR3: TGTGCCAGCAGTTACTCGCCGACCGCCGGACTAGCGGGGGACTACTTC.

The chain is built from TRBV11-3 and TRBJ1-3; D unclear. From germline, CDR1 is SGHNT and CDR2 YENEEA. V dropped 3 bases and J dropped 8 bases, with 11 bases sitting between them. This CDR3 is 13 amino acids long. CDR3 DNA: TGTGCCAGCAGCTTGGGGTCTGAGGACACCATATATTTT. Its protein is CASSLGSEDTIYF. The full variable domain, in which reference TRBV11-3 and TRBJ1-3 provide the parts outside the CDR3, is EAGVVQSPRYKIIEKKQPVAFWCNPISGHNTLYWYLQNLGQGPELLIRYENEEAVDDSQLPKDRFSAERLKGVDSTLKIQPAELGDSAVYLCASSLGSEDTIYFGEGSWLTVV.

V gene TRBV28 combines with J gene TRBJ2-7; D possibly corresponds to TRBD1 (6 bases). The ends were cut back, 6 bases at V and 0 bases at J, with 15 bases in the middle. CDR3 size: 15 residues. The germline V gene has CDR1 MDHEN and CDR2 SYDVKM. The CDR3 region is CASSSVQGFSYEQYF. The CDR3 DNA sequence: TGTGCCAGCAGCTCCGTACAGGGCTTCTCCTACGAGCAGTACTTC.

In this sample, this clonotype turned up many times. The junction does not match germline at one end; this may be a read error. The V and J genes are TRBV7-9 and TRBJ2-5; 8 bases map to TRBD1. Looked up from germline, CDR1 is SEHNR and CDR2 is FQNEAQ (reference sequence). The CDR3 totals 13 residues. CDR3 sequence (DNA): TGCGCCAGCAGCTCCAGGGGGCTAGAGACCCAGTACTTC. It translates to CASSSRGLETQYF. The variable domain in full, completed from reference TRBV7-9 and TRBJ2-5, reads DTGVSQNPRHKITKRGQNVTFRCDPISEHNRLYWYRQTLGQGPEFLTYFQNEAQLEKSRLLSDRFSAERPKGSFSTLEIQRTEQGDSAMYLCASSSRGLETQYFGPGTRLLVL.

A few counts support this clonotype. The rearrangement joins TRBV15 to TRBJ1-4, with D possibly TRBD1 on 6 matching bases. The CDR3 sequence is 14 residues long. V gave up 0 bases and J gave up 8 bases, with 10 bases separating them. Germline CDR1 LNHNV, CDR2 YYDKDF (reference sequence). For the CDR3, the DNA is TGTGCCACCAGCAGAGAACAGGGAAGCGAAAAACTGTTTTTT. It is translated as CATSREQGSEKLFF.

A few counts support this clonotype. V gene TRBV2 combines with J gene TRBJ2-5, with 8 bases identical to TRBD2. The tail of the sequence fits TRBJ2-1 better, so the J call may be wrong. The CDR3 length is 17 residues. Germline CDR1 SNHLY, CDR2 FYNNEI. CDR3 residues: CASRASTPAGGGVEQFF. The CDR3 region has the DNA TGTGCCAGCAGGGCCTCTACCCCGGCGGGAGGAGGGGTTGAGCAGTTCTTC.

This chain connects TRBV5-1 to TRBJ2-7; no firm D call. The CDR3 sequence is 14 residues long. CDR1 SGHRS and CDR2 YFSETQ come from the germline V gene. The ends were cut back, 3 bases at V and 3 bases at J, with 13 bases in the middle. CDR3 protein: CASSWESPNYEQYF. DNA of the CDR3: TGCGCCAGCAGCTGGGAAAGTCCTAACTACGAGCAGTACTTC.

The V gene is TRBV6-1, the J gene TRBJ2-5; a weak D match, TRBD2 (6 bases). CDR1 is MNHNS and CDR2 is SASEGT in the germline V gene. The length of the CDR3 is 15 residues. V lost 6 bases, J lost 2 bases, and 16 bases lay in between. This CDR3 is CASSGGRRPQETQYF. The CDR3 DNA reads TGTGCCAGCAGCGGGGGACGCCGACCTCAAGAGACCCAGTACTTC.

The DNA for the CDR3 is TGTGCCAGCAGCCAAGGACAGACCTACGGGGCCAACGTCCTGACTTTC. Its protein product is CASSQGQTYGANVLTF. The V gene is TRBV9, the J gene TRBJ2-6; possible D gene TRBD1, 6 bases. V was cut by 4 bases and J by 4 bases, with 15 bases left in between. CDR3 length equals 16 residues. Germline V gene data show CDR1 as SGDLS and CDR2 as YYNGEE.

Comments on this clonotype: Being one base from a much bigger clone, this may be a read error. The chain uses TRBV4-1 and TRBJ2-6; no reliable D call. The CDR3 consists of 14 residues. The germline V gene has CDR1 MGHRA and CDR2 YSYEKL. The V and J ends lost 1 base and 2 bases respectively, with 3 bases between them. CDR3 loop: CASSQVAGANVLTF. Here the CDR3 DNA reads TGCGCCAGCAGCCAAGTAGCTGGGGCCAACGTCCTGACTTTC.

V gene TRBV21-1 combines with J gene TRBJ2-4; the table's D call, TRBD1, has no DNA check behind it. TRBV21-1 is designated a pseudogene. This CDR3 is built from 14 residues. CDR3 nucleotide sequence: TGTGCCAGCAGCGCGGGGACAGTTAGTAACATTCAGTACTTC. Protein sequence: CASSAGTVSNIQYF.

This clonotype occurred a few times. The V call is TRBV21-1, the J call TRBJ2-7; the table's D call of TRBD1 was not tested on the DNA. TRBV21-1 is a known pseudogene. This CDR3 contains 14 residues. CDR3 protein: CASSPRTVNYEQYF. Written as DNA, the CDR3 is TGTGCCAGCAGCCCCCGGACAGTCAACTACGAGCAGTACTTC.

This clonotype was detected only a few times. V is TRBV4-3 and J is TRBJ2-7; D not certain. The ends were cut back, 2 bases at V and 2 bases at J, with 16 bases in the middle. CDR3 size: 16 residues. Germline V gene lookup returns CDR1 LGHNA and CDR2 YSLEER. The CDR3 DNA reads TGCGCCAGCAGCCAAACTGCTATGGGGTTCACCTACGAGCAGTACTTC. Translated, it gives CASSQTAMGFTYEQYF.

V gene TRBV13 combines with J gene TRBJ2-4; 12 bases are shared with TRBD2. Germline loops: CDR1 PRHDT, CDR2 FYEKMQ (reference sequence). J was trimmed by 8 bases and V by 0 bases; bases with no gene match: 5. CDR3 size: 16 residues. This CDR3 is CASSLGPTSGGHIQYF. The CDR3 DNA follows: TGTGCCAGCAGCTTAGGGCCCACTAGCGGGGGGCACATTCAGTACTTC.

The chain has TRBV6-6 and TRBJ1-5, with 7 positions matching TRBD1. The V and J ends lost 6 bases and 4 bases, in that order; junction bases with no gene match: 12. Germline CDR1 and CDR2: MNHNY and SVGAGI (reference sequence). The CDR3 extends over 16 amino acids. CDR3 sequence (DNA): TGTGCCAGCAGCACAAGGGCGGCAGGGGGGAATCAGCCCCAGCATTTT. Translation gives CASSTRAAGGNQPQHF.

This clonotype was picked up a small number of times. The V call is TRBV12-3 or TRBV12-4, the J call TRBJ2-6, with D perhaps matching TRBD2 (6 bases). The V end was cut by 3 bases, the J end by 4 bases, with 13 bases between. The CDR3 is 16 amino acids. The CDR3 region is CASSFEGRRGANVLTF. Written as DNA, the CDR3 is TGTGCCAGCAGTTTTGAGGGGAGGAGAGGGGCCAACGTCCTGACTTTC.

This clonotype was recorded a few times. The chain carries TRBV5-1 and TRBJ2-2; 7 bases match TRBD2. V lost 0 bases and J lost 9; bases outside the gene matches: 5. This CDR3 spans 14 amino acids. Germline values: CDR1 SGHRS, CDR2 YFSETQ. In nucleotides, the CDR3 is TGCGCCAGCAGCTTGGAGGTAGCGGGCAGGGAGCTGTTTTTT. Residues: CASSLEVAGRELFF. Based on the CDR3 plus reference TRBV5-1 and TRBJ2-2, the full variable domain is KAGVTQTPRYLIKTRGQQVTLSCSPISGHRSVSWYQQTPGQGLQFLFEYFSETQRNKGNFPGRFSGRQFSNSRSEMNVSTLELGDSALYLCASSLEVAGRELFFGEGSRLTVL.